What follows are 22 T cell receptor beta chains derived from one specimen sequenced in a study of glioma-infiltrating T cells. Amplification of TCR alpha and beta CDR3 regions from RNA used iRepertoire nested multiplex PCR. From the multiplex PCR reads, TCRdb called clonotypes with MiXCR, one entry per CDR3 protein. The repertoire holds about 400,000 distinct CDR3 sequences, roughly two fifths seen once, with about 12% in the top ten. The sample taken for sequencing was glioma tissue, nonneoplastic brain tissue, or PBMCs (not recorded which). The receptor set was obtained from a human donor with low-grade glioma or glioblastoma, undergoing nonglioma brain surgery, or in good health (not recorded which).

This clonotype appeared a few times. The rearrangement joins TRBV4-2 to TRBJ1-6; D remains unclear. V lost 0 bases and J lost 7, with 10 bases in between. This CDR3 region has 15 residues. The germline V gene has CDR1 LGHNA and CDR2 YNFKEQ. CDR3 sequence: CASSQDKTANSPLHF. CDR3 in DNA: TGTGCCAGCAGCCAAGATAAAACAGCAAATTCACCCCTCCACTTT.

The CDR3 DNA follows: TGTGCCAGCAGTGACAGGGTTAATAGCGTGAACACTGAAGCTTTCTTT. This encodes CASSDRVNSVNTEAFF. The genes are TRBV2 and TRBJ1-1, with D tentatively TRBD1 (5 bases). Germline-derived CDR1 and CDR2 are SNHLY and FYNNEI. Trimming removed 3 bases at V and 0 bases at J, with 14 bases between. CDR3 length: 16 residues.

Comment on this clonotype: A much larger clone lies one base from this, so it may be a read error. The chain employs TRBV6-2 or TRBV6-3 and TRBJ1-2; D ambiguous. There are 12 residues in the CDR3. Germline V gives CDR1 MNHEY, CDR2 SVGEGT. CDR3 region: CARSSDLYGYTF. CDR3 DNA sequence: TGTGCCAGAAGTTCCGACTTATATGGCTACACCTTC.

The rearrangement joins TRBV20-1 to TRBJ2-7; D is possibly TRBD2 (5 bases). Trimming removed 6 bases at V and 2 bases at J, with 20 bases between. Germline-derived CDR1 and CDR2 are DFQATT and SNEGSKA (reference sequence). CDR3 length: 15 residues. The CDR3 is CSARNEERITYEQYF. The DNA of the CDR3 is TGCAGTGCCAGGAATGAGGAGCGGATTACCTACGAGCAGTACTTC.

This clonotype appeared a few times. This rearrangement joins TRBV19 to TRBJ2-5; D ambiguous. This CDR3 contains 14 residues. Germline lookup yields CDR1 LNHDA and CDR2 SQIVND (reference sequence). V was pared by 4 bases and J by 1 base, with 10 bases between. The CDR3 region is CASSTRAPQETQYF. CDR3 DNA sequence: TGTGCCAGTAGTACCCGGGCCCCCCAAGAGACCCAGTACTTC.

This clonotype was recorded a few times. The chain combines TRBV4-1 with TRBJ1-5, with unresolved D. The CDR3 has 15 residues. Germline V lookup: CDR1 MGHRA, CDR2 YSYEKL. The germline V and J ends were trimmed by 1 base and 0 bases, with 7 bases remaining between them. Here the CDR3 DNA reads TGCGCCAGCAGCCAAGTAGGGTATAGCAATCAGCCCCAGCATTTT. Its protein is CASSQVGYSNQPQHF.

The chain's CDR3 is CASSLAPGRGHHEQYF. CDR3 nucleotide sequence: TGTGCCAGCAGCTTAGCGCCCGGCAGGGGGCACCACGAGCAGTACTTC. The rearrangement links TRBV7-9 to TRBJ2-7; 8 nucleotides align to TRBD1. The CDR3 contains 16 residues. J lost 5 bases, V lost 0 bases, and 9 bases had no gene match. Germline lookup yields CDR1 SEHNR and CDR2 FQNEAQ (reference sequence).

This clonotype was seen a handful of times. The rearrangement uses TRBV12-5 and TRBJ1-2; 8 positions match TRBD1. The CDR3 length is 15 residues. Germline V gene sequence: CDR1 LGHNT, CDR2 FRNRAP. V lost 1 base to trimming and J lost 6 bases; unmatched junction nucleotides: 7. CDR3 region: CASGLAQGVVHGYTF. In DNA form, the CDR3 reads TGTGCTAGTGGTTTGGCACAGGGGGTTGTGCATGGCTACACCTTC.

This clonotype has a count of ten or more. The J gene is TRBJ2-3, the V gene TRBV6-6, with 7 bases lining up with TRBD1. Germline V lookup: CDR1 MNHNY, CDR2 SVGAGI (reference sequence). V shed 0 bases and J 8 bases; nucleotides not matched to a gene: 2. The CDR3 runs 13 residues. CDR3 sequence (DNA): TGTGCCAGCAGTTACTCGAGGGACAGTACGCAGTATTTT. Amino acid sequence: CASSYSRDSTQYF.

This clonotype was observed many times. The CDR3 DNA is TGTGCCAGCAGCTTAGTAGCGGGTGCAGGGGATACGCAGTATTTT. Its protein is CASSLVAGAGDTQYF. This sequence joins TRBV7-2 and TRBJ2-3; TRBD2 aligns across 7 bases. The CDR3 has 15 residues. The ends lost 1 base at V and 6 bases at J; junction bases unmatched: 7. The germline V gene has CDR1 SGHTA and CDR2 FQGNSA.

Only a few counts were recorded for this clonotype. The chain couples TRBV2 to TRBJ1-1, with D uncertain. The V and J ends lost 7 bases and 3 bases respectively, with 12 bases between them. The germline gives CDR1 SNHLY, CDR2 FYNNEI. CDR3 size: 13 residues. This CDR3 is CASTLDVDTEAFF. DNA of the CDR3: TGTGCCAGCACGCTTGACGTGGACACTGAAGCTTTCTTT.

To note about this clonotype: A read error is possible here, since a much larger clone lies one base away. The V and J genes are TRBV7-2 and TRBJ2-3, with D perhaps given as TRBD1 or TRBD2 (5 bases each). Germline V gene data show CDR1 as SGHTA and CDR2 as FQGNSA. The CDR3 spans 14 residues. The CDR3 region has the DNA TGCGCCAGCAGCTACCGGGACAGCACAGATACGCAGTATTTT. It specifies CASSYRDSTDTQYF.

This clonotype has ten or more counts. The rearrangement links TRBV28 to TRBJ2-7; 7 bases are shared with TRBD1. V lost 6 bases and J lost 0; bases outside the gene matches: 8. Germline V gives CDR1 MDHEN, CDR2 SYDVKM. This CDR3 has 15 residues. For the CDR3, the DNA is TGTGCCAGCAGACCCACCGGACAGGACTCCTACGAGCAGTACTTC. Its protein product is CASRPTGQDSYEQYF.

The J gene is TRBJ2-6, the V gene TRBV12-3 or TRBV12-4; D is undetermined. The CDR3 loop spans 15 amino acids. V dropped 2 bases and J dropped 1 base, with 6 bases sitting between them. CDR3 in amino acids: CASSLYGSGANVLTF. CDR3 bases: TGTGCCAGCAGTTTATACGGATCTGGGGCCAACGTCCTGACTTTC.

This clonotype occurred once. With a much larger clone just one base away, this may be a read error. The V and J genes are TRBV7-2 and TRBJ1-2; D uncertain. CDR1 is SGHTA and CDR2 is FQGNSA in the germline V gene. This CDR3 comprises 15 residues. The CDR3 sequence is CASSRDGLVGEGYTF. DNA for the CDR3: TGCGCCAGCAGCCGAGATGGCCTGGTTGGGGAGGGCTACACCTTC.

The J gene is TRBJ1-1, the V gene TRBV19; D ambiguous. This CDR3 has 14 amino acids. Germline CDR1 LNHDA, CDR2 SQIVND (reference sequence). V was shortened by 7 bases and J by 1 base, with 13 bases between the two germline ends. This CDR3 reads CASIAQKRNTEAFF. In DNA, the CDR3 is TGTGCCAGTATCGCCCAGAAGAGGAACACTGAAGCTTTCTTT.

This clonotype was observed a handful of times. The chain links TRBV12-3 or TRBV12-4 to TRBJ2-7, with a possible D match to TRBD1 (6 bases). Trimming took 6 bases from V and 4 from J, leaving 19 bases between them. This CDR3 spans 15 amino acids. The CDR3 DNA reads TGTGCCAGCAGCTCGCAGGGGATGAGAAAGTACGAGCAGTACTTC. Residues: CASSSQGMRKYEQYF.

Ten or more counts support this clonotype. The J gene is TRBJ2-3, the V gene TRBV4-3; no reliable D call. CDR1 and CDR2 from the germline V gene are LGHNA and YSLEER. The germline V and J ends were trimmed by 0 bases and 2 bases, with 9 bases remaining between them. This CDR3 is built from 15 residues. The CDR3 sequence is CASSQEASDTDTQYF. The CDR3, as DNA: TGCGCCAGCAGCCAAGAAGCGAGCGACACAGATACGCAGTATTTT.

V and J are TRBV20-1 and TRBJ2-1, with D tentatively TRBD2 (6 bases). Germline CDR1 is DFQATT and CDR2 is SNEGSKA (reference sequence). The CDR3 runs to 14 residues. V was trimmed by 1 base and J by 5 bases, leaving 12 bases between them. The CDR3 spells CSARGLAPDNEQFF. For the CDR3, the DNA is TGCAGTGCTAGAGGTCTAGCGCCCGACAATGAGCAGTTCTTC.

This clonotype was seen only a few times. The J gene is TRBJ1-1, the V gene TRBV6-1; D possibly corresponds to TRBD1 (5 bases). The CDR3 is 16 amino acids. V lost 6 bases and J 3 bases, leaving 20 bases between the germline ends. Germline loops: CDR1 MNHNS, CDR2 SASEGT. The CDR3 DNA sequence: TGTGCCAGCAGGACGGGACGGGGATACGATGACACTGAAGCTTTCTTT. Encoded protein: CASRTGRGYDDTEAFF.

About this clonotype: A read error may be the cause here, since a much bigger clone is one base away. This chain joins TRBV27 and TRBJ2-1; no firm D call. Germline-derived CDR1 and CDR2 are MNHEY and SMNVEV (reference sequence). There are 14 residues in the CDR3. V was pared by 0 bases and J by 10 bases, with 13 bases between. The DNA for the CDR3 is TGTGCCAGCAGTTTATCCTCACTTGCGAAGGAGCAGTTCTTC. Residues: CASSLSSLAKEQFF.

The CDR3 spells CASSPRYRFDEQFF. The CDR3 DNA follows: TGTGCCAGCAGCCCAAGATACCGGTTCGATGAGCAGTTCTTC. The chain carries TRBV7-2 and TRBJ2-1; the D is unclear. Trimming took 5 bases from V and 8 from J, leaving 16 bases between them. This CDR3 has 14 amino acids. Germline V lookup: CDR1 SGHTA, CDR2 FQGNSA.